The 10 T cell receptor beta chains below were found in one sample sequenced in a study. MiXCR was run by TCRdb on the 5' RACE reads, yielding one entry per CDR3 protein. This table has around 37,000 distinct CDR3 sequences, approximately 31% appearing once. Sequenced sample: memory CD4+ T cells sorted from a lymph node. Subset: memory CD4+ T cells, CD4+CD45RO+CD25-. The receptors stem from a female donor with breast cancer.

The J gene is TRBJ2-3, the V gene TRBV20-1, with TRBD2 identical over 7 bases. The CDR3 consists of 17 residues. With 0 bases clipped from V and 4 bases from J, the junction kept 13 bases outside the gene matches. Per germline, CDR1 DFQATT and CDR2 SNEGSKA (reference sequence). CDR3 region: CSARENGGGGFSDTQYF. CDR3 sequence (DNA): TGCAGTGCTAGAGAGAATGGTGGGGGGGGATTCTCAGATACGCAGTATTTT.

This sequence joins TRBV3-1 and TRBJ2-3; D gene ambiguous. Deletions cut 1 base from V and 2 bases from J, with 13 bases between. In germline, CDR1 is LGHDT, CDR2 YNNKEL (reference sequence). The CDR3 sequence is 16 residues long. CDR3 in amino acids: CASSQASEISTDTQYF. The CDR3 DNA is TGTGCCAGCAGCCAAGCCTCCGAAATCTCCACAGATACGCAGTATTTT.

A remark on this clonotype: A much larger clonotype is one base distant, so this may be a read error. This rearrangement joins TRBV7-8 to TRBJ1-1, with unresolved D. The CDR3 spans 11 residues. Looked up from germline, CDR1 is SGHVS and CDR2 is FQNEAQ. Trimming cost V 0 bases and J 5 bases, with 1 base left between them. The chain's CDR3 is CASSLATEAFF. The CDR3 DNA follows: TGTGCCAGCAGCTTAGCGACTGAAGCTTTCTTT.

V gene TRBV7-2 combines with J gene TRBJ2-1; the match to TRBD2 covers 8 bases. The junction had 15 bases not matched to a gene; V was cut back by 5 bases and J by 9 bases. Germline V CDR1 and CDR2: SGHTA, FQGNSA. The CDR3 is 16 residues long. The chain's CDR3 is CASSQHARGAIGEQFF. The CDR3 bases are TGTGCCAGCAGCCAACACGCGCGGGGGGCTATAGGTGAGCAGTTCTTC.

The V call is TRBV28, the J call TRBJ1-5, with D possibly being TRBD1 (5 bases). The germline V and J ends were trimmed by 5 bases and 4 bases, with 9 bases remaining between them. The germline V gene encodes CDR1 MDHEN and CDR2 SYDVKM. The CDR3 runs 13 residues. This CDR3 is CASSIGGNQPQHF. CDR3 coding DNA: TGTGCCAGCAGTATCGGGGGGAATCAGCCCCAGCATTTT.

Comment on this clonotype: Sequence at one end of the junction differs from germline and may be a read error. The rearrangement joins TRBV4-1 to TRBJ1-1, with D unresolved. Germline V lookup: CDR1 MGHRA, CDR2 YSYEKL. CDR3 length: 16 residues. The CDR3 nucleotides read TGCGCCAGCGGCCAAGAGAGGGTCTCGATGAACACTGAAGCTTTCTTT. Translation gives CASGQERVSMNTEAFF.

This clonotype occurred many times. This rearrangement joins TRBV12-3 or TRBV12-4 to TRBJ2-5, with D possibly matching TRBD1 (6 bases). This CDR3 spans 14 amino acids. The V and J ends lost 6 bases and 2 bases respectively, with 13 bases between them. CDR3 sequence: CASSAPGQQETQYF. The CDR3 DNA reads TGTGCCAGCAGCGCACCGGGACAACAAGAGACCCAGTACTTC.

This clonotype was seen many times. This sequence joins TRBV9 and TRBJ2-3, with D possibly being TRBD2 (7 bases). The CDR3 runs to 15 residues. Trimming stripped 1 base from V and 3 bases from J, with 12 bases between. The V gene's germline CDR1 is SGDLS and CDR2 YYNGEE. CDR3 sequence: CASSVRGGGTDTQYF. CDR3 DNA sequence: TGTGCCAGCAGCGTACGAGGGGGAGGGACAGATACGCAGTATTTT. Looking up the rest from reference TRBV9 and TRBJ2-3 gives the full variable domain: DSGVTQTPKHLITATGQRVTLRCSPRSGDLSVYWYQQSLDQGLQFLIQYYNGEERAKGNILERFSAQQFPDLHSELNLSSLELGDSALYFCASSVRGGGTDTQYFGPGTRLTVL.

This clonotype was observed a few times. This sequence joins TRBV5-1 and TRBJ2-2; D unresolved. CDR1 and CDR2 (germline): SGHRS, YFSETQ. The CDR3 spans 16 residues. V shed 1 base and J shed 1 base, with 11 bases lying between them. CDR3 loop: CASSLIGPGNTGELFF. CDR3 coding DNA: TGCGCCAGCAGCTTGATAGGACCCGGGAACACCGGGGAGCTGTTTTTT.

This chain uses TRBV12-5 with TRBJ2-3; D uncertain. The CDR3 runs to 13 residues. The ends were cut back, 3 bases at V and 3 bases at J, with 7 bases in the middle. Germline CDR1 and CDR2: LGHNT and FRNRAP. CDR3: CASGFTGTDTQYF. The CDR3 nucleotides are TGTGCTAGTGGTTTCACTGGAACAGATACGCAGTATTTT.